The T cell receptor beta chain under discussion was sequenced for a study of cytomegalovirus exposure and HLA in healthy donors. Findings and limits, study-wide: Reportedly, diagnosis of cytomegalovirus status by the classifier showed high specificity and sensitivity. Overall, about 160 TCR beta chains were annotated as cytomegalovirus-associated.

About this clone: Its cognate antigen is unknown.

This table comes from immunoSEQ multiplex PCR, and its TCRdb copy is limited to in-frame clones, with some not included. In the table there are hundreds of thousands of clones, roughly nine tenths of which are singletons. The sample comprised PBMCs. The receptor was isolated from a man younger than 35 in good health and CMV-seropositive.

Written as DNA, the CDR3 is TGTGCCAGCAGCTGGGACAGTCGGCAGCCCCAGCATTTT. It specifies CASSWDSRQPQHF. V usage is TRBV7-2 and J usage is TRBJ1-5, with 7 nucleotides matching TRBD1. Unmatched junction bases numbered 4, after V lost 4 bases and J lost 7 bases. This CDR3 has 13 amino acids. CDR1 and CDR2 (germline): SGHTA, FQGNSA.